This paragraph reports one T cell receptor beta chain. What it recognizes is unknown. TCRdb ran MiXCR on the reads and lists one entry per CDR3 protein. The sample consists of about a million distinct CDR3 sequences, around 32% of them appearing once. This entry belongs to a study of T cell repertoires in cytomegalovirus infection. Whole-study context: HLA-C-restricted CMV epitopes, recently identified, and well-studied HLA-B-restricted ones were used by the study. Indications came from public TCR beta signatures; they pointed to CMV infection and to a matching HLA type. Findings of the study overall: The cumulative frequency of public TCR beta families distinguished individuals who carried CMV together with the relevant HLA. Within the response measured ex vivo, HLA-C-restricted CMV-specific TCR beta clonotypes were dominant.

The CDR3 spans 17 residues. Germline V gene data show CDR1 as MNHEY and CDR2 as SMNVEV (reference sequence). V dropped 2 bases and J dropped 0 bases, with 13 bases sitting between them. Sequencing used cultured CD8+ T cells from PBMCs, obtained from culture after CMV antigen stimulation. The receptor comes from a human donor in good health (CMV status not recorded). Some clones in this sample may be carry-over from other donors' samples. The gene calls are TRBV27 and TRBJ2-2; the D gene could be TRBD1 or TRBD2 (6 bases each). The CDR3 sequence: CASSLDGGTPNTGELFF. Written as DNA, the CDR3 is TGTGCCAGCAGTTTAGACGGCGGGACACCGAACACCGGGGAGCTGTTTTTT.